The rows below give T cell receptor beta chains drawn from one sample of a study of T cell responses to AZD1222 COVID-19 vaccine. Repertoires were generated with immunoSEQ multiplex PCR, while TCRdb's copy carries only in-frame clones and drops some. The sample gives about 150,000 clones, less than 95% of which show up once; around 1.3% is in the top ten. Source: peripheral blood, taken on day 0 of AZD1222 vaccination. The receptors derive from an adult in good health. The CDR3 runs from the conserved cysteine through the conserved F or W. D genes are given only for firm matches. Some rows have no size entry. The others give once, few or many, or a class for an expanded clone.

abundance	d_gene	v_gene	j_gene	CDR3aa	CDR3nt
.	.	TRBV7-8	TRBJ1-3	CASSLNGNTIYF	TGTGCCAGCAGCTTAAACGGAAACACCATATATTTT
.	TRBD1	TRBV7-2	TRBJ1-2	CASSRTGRLVNYGYTF	TGTGCCAGCAGCCGGACAGGGCGGCTCGTAAACTATGGCTACACCTTC
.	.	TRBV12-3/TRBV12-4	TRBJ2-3	CASSLGADTQYF	TGTGCCAGCAGTTTGGGGGCAGATACGCAGTATTTT
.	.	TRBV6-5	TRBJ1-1	CASSYSGRLNTEAFF	TGTGCCAGCAGTTACTCGGGGCGCCTGAACACTGAAGCTTTCTTT
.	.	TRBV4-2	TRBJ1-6	CASSQGYPGLLHF	TGTGCCAGCAGCCAAGGCTATCCGGGCCTCCTCCACTTT
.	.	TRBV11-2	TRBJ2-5	CASSLDLGRETQYF	TGTGCCAGCAGCTTAGACTTAGGGCGGGAGACCCAGTACTTC
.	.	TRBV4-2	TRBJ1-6	CASSHAPRGGSGPSNSPLHF	TGTGCCAGCAGCCACGCCCCTAGAGGTGGGTCAGGTCCGTCCAATTCACCCCTCCACTTT
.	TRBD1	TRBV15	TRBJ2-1	CATSADRELHEQFF	TGTGCCACCAGCGCGGACAGGGAACTGCATGAGCAGTTCTTC
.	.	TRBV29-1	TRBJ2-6	CSVRERSGANVLTF	TGCAGCGTTCGGGAGCGCTCTGGGGCCAACGTCCTGACTTTC
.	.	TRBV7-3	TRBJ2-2	CASSTYTGELFF	TGTGCCAGCAGCACCTACACCGGGGAGCTGTTTTTT
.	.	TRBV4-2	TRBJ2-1	CASSQETGGEQFF	TGTGCCAGCAGCCAAGAGACCGGGGGCGAGCAGTTCTTC
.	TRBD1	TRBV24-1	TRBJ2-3	CATSDRDRSSTDTQYF	TGTGCCACCAGTGATCGGGACAGGTCTAGCACAGATACGCAGTATTTT
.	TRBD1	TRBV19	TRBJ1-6	CASSPGQGVYGNSPLHF	TGTGCCAGTAGTCCGGGACAGGGGGTCTACGGTAATTCACCCCTCCACTTT
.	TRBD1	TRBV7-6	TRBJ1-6	CASSSTGGFSYNSPLHF	TGTGCCAGCAGCTCCACAGGGGGCTTTTCCTACAATTCACCCCTCCACTTT
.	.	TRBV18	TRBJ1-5	CASSPRDNQPQHF	TGTGCCAGCTCACCCAGGGACAATCAGCCCCAGCATTTT
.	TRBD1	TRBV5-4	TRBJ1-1	CASSSGQGRTEAFF	TGTGCCAGCAGCTCGGGACAGGGACGGACTGAAGCTTTCTTT
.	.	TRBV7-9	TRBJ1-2	CASSLGQPHGRGYTF	TGTGCCAGCAGTTTAGGACAGCCTCACGGAAGGGGCTACACCTTC
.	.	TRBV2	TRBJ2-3	CASSAPYQSSSSTDTQYF	TGTGCCAGCAGCGCACCCTACCAGTCATCGTCTAGCACAGATACGCAGTATTTT
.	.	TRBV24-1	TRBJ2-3	CATSASQGLWGADTQYF	TGTGCCACCAGTGCTTCACAGGGACTCTGGGGCGCAGATACGCAGTATTTT
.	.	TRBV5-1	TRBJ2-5	CASSFGETQYF	TGCGCCAGCAGCTTCGGGGAGACCCAGTACTTC
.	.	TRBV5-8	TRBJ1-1	CASTPGGGSSAEAFF	TGTGCCAGCACCCCAGGAGGCGGTTCCAGCGCTGAAGCTTTCTTT
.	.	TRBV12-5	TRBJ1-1	CASGLVLGRGDTEAFF	TGTGCTAGTGGTTTGGTACTTGGGAGGGGCGACACTGAAGCTTTCTTT
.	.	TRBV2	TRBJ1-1	CASRELPGNTEAFF	TGTGCCAGCAGGGAGCTCCCGGGGAACACTGAAGCTTTCTTT
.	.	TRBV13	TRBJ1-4	CASSFSGPTGSNEKLFF	TGTGCCAGCAGCTTTAGCGGCCCTACGGGATCTAATGAAAAACTGTTTTTT
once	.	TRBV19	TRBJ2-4	CASSRASDAKNIQYF	TGTGCCAGTAGTCGGGCCTCGGACGCCAAAAACATTCAGTACTTC